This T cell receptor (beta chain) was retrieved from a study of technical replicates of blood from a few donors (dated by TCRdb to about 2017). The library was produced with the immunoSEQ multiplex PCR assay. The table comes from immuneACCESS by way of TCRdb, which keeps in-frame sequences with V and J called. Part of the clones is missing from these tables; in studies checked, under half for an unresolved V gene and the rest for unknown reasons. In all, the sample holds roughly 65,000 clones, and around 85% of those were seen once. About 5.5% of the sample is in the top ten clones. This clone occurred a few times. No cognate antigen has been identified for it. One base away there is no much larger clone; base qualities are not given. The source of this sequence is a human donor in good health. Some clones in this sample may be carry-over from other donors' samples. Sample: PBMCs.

The CDR3 here reads CASSGGQGTYGTEAFF. The DNA sequence is as follows: TGTGCCAGCAGCGGCGGACAGGGAACCTATGGCACTGAAGCTTTCTTT. The sequence joins TRBV9 to TRBJ1-1; 8 of the junction bases match TRBD1. Looking up the germline V gene yields CDR1 SGDLS and CDR2 YYNGEE. The CDR3 runs 16 residues from the cysteine to the phenylalanine. Of all the DNA, just the CDR3 is kept, 48 bases in frame from base 1. Trimming leaves V shorter by 3 bases and J shorter by 4 bases, with the junction holding 11 bases beyond the gene matches.